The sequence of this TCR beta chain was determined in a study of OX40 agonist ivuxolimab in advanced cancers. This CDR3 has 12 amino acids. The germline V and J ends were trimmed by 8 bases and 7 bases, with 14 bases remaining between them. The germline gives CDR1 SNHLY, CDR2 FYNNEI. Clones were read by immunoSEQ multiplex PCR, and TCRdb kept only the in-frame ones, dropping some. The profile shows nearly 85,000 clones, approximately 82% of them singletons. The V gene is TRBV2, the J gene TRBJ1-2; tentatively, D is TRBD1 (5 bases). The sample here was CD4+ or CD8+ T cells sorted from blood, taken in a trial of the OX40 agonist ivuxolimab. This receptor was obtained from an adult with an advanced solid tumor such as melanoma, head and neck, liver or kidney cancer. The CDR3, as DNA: TGTGCCAGCGATGGGGGGTTCGGTGGCTACACCTTC. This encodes CASDGGFGGYTF.